This TCR beta chain was documented in a study of shared clonotypes between healthy human individuals. Study details: Each donor contributed plates that comprised three CD4 naive, three CD4 memory, two CD8 naive and one CD8 memory.

Clones were sequenced by immunoSEQ multiplex PCR, and TCRdb holds only the in-frame ones, with some missing. Of around 990,000 clones in the sample, 70% to 85% were seen once. Sequencing input: memory CD4+ T cells from PBMCs. As for subset: CD45RA-negative fraction. The TCR originated in a man aged 18 to 29 in good health. Some clones in this sample may be carry-over from other donors' samples.

The CDR3 nucleotides read TGTGCCAGCACTTCCGCGACGGCTACCTACGAGCAGTACTTC. Amino acids: CASTSATATYEQYF. The rearrangement joins TRBV28 to TRBJ2-7; no clear D. Germline V gives CDR1 MDHEN, CDR2 SYDVKM. Trimming stripped 7 bases from V and 2 bases from J, with 15 bases between. This CDR3 has 14 residues.